The clone carrying this T cell receptor beta chain was seen at least ten times. Its antigen is unknown. Using two-round multiplex PCR, the authors amplified TCR beta CDR3 from genomic DNA. It was primers specific to each TRBV and TRBJ gene that first-round PCR used. With universal primers, the second PCR round was performed. TCRdb re-analysed the multiplex PCR reads in MiXCR, keeping a single row per CDR3 protein. The sample has around 19,000 distinct CDR3 sequences, 50% seen once; the top ten hold 32%. Per the germline V gene, CDR1 is SQVTM and CDR2 is ANQGSEA. Trimming shortened V by 7 bases and J by 0 bases, and 13 bases separated the two germline ends. The CDR3 spans 14 residues. The sample is drawn from a study of prognosis after radiotherapy for stage I lung cancer. About the research overall: The approximately 13 male and six or seven female patients were aged 53 to 84, median around 68 years.

Prior chemotherapy, radiotherapy and other malignancies were absent; CT and PET/CT showed node-negative disease. Regarding the study as a whole: Once stereotactic body radiation therapy had been given, unique TCR clone counts fell, with a median of around 10,000 versus 6,900.

The chain recombines TRBV29-1 with TRBJ2-1, with a weak D call TRBD2 (6 bases). The sequence was collected from a donor of 50 years or more with non-small cell lung cancer. This specimen was PBMCs, taken before or after stereotactic body radiation therapy (not recorded which). CDR3 sequence (DNA): TGCAGCGGTGGGGGGAAGGGCTCCTACAATGAGCAGTTCTTC. This codes for CSGGGKGSYNEQFF.